This record covers a single TCR beta chain. The data were obtained in a study of blood T cells in healthy people across ages. Across the study: Per two T cells, template switching captured roughly one barcoded beta molecule.

The use of a sample-barcoded 5' primer and a J-beta primer mix characterized a second PCR of roughly 6 to 11 cycles. TCRdb independently ran MiXCR on the 5' RACE reads; one entry per CDR3 protein. The profile shows hundreds of thousands of distinct CDR3 sequences, around 24% of them singletons. V trimming: 5 bases; J trimming: 0 bases; junction bases outside the gene matches: 5. CDR1 and CDR2 (germline): DFQATT, SNEGSKA (reference sequence). The CDR3 totals 15 residues. These data were also filed under a second study, of T cells of mothers and their children. That paper notes: Three healthy Caucasian mothers and their six children donated. Related pairs of mothers and children showed slightly higher, non-significant overlap versus unrelated pairs.

The origin of this receptor is a boy between 10 and 17 years old in good health. This chain uses TRBV20-1 with TRBJ1-4; 8 bases are a match to TRBD1. The sequenced sample consisted of blood. CDR3 bases: TGCAGTGCTCGGGACAGGAGACCAACTAATGAAAAACTGTTTTTT. Amino acids: CSARDRRPTNEKLFF.